This T cell receptor (beta chain) is from a study of T cells in Graves' hyperthyroidism and ophthalmopathy. Amplified TCR beta CDR3 regions came from RNA transcripts. With the HTBI primer set, the TCR CDR3 went through a first round of RT-PCR. TCRdb reanalysed the multiplex PCR reads using MiXCR and keeps one entry per CDR3 protein. This sample yields over 500,000 distinct CDR3 sequences, of which roughly 15% are seen a single time; 29% belongs to the top ten. This clonotype appeared a few times. This receptor was taken from a woman aged 30 to 39 with Graves' ophthalmopathy. The material sequenced was blood.

The CDR3 sequence: CASSSNDKTGELFF. CDR3 DNA sequence: TGTGCCAGCAGCTCGAACGACAAGACCGGGGAGCTGTTTTTT. J is TRBJ2-2 and V is TRBV6-1; unclear D gene. This CDR3 is 14 amino acids long. The V gene lost 6 bases and the J gene lost 5 bases, with 13 bases spanning the gap. CDR1 is MNHNS, CDR2 SASEGT, per germline.